Listed here are 2 T cell receptor beta chains from one sample, sequenced in a study of shared clonotypes between healthy human individuals (dated by TCRdb to 2019 to 2021). Library construction relied on the immunoSEQ multiplex PCR assay. The table comes from immuneACCESS by way of TCRdb, which keeps in-frame sequences with V and J called. Part of the clones is missing from these tables; in studies checked, under half for an unresolved V gene and the rest for unknown reasons. The sample records under 1,100,000 clones, 78% of which are singletons. Jointly, the top ten make up 0.5% to 0.65% of the sample. Sequencing was done on a sample of memory CD4+ T cells from PBMCs. The intended sense of this specimen's cell subset or site label: CD45RA-negative fraction. The source of these receptors is a man aged 18-30 years in good health. Some clones in this sample may be carry-over from other donors' samples.

The chain links TRBV28 to TRBJ2-1; 11 bases match TRBD2. The CDR3 runs 14 residues. Germline CDR1 is MDHEN and CDR2 is SYDVKM. After removal of 7 bases from V and 7 bases from J, the junction contained 6 bases not matched to a gene. The CDR3 nucleotides read TGTGCCAGCAATAGCGGGAGGGCCAGGAATGAGCAGTTCTTC. Protein sequence: CASNSGRARNEQFF.

This clone was observed a single time. The chain recombines TRBV5-6 with TRBJ1-4; perhaps TRBD1 as D (6 bases). Germline CDR1 and CDR2: SGHDT and YYEEEE. V lost 1 base to trimming and J lost 8 bases, with 18 bases between them. CDR3 length equals 16 residues. The CDR3 here is CASSLLGEQGKEKLFF. The CDR3 DNA sequence: TGTGCCAGCAGCTTGTTGGGAGAACAGGGAAAGGAAAAACTGTTTTTT.